Listed below are T cell receptor beta chains from one sample, sequenced in a study of blood T cell repertoires in COVID-19. Clones were read by immunoSEQ multiplex PCR, and TCRdb kept only the in-frame ones, dropping some. In the table there are about 200,000 clones, 80% to 85% of which are singletons. The sample was peripheral blood. The receptors here all came from a man between 40 and 49 years old with acute or convalescent COVID-19. Both conserved end residues are part of each CDR3. A D gene is named only where the DNA matches it firmly. Only some rows state a clone size, as once, few, many or a class for expanded clones.

cdr3_length j_call d_call clone_size v_call cdr3_nt cdr3_aa
13 TRBJ1-4 . . TRBV29-1 TGCAGCGTTGAACGACTGGGTGGAGAAAAACTGTTTTTT CSVERLGGEKLFF
15 TRBJ1-5 TRBD1 once TRBV5-1 TGCGCCAGCAGCCCGACAGGGGGCGGCAATCAGCCCCAGCATTTT CASSPTGGGNQPQHF
14 TRBJ2-7 TRBD2 . TRBV5-5 TGTGCCAGTCGAACTAGCGGAGTTCTCTACGAGCAGTACTTC CASRTSGVLYEQYF
16 TRBJ2-7 TRBD2 . TRBV5-1 TGCGCCAGCAGCTTGGGAATAGCGGGAGGTTTCTACGAGCAGTACTTC CASSLGIAGGFYEQYF
11 TRBJ2-7 . . TRBV6-5 TGTGCGGGCCCCTTAAGCTACGAGCAGTACTTC CAGPLSYEQYF
14 TRBJ1-4 TRBD1 . TRBV18 TGTGCCAGCTCACCTGACAGGGCGGATGAAAAACTGTTTTTT CASSPDRADEKLFF
19 TRBJ1-4 TRBD1 . TRBV27 TGTGCCAGCAGGCCCGGCGGCAGGGGGCGGCAGACATCTAATGAAAAACTGTTTTTT CASRPGGRGRQTSNEKLFF
15 TRBJ2-5 TRBD2 . TRBV10-1 TGCGCCAGCAGTCACCGAAGCGGGAGCGGGGAGACCCAGTACTTC CASSHRSGSGETQYF
14 TRBJ2-7 TRBD2 . TRBV5-4 TGTGCCAGCAGCTTTAGCGGGAGGGCCCACGAGCAGTACTTC CASSFSGRAHEQYF
17 TRBJ2-3 TRBD2 . TRBV7-9 TGTGCCAGCAGCCCACGCCTAGCGGGACCGAGCACAGATACGCAGTATTTT CASSPRLAGPSTDTQYF
14 TRBJ1-1 . . TRBV6-2/TRBV6-3 TGTGCCAGCAGTCGATCCACAGATCTGGGTGAAGCTTTCTTT CASSRSTDLGEAFF
19 TRBJ2-7 TRBD2 . TRBV18 TGTGCCAGCTCAACCTCAAGGGACTCTAGCGGGGGGGGCCCCTACGAGCAGTACTTC CASSTSRDSSGGGPYEQYF
15 TRBJ1-5 . . TRBV19 TGTGCCAGTAGTATTAGCAGGGTTGGAAATCAGCCCCAGCATTTT CASSISRVGNQPQHF
13 TRBJ2-7 . once TRBV10-2 TGCGCCAGCAGTGAAACCGGGTGGGACGAGCAGTACTTC CASSETGWDEQYF
15 TRBJ2-7 . . TRBV3-1/TRBV3-2 TGTGCCAGCAGCCAAGGACAGGCTCAAGCGTACGAGCAGTACTTC CASSQGQAQAYEQYF
15 TRBJ1-4 TRBD1 . TRBV13 TGTGCCAGCAACGTAAAGGGGACAGGGGATGAAAAACTGTTTTTT CASNVKGTGDEKLFF
14 TRBJ1-2 . . TRBV30 TGTGCCTGGCGCAGGGTCCCCAATAACTATGGCTACACCTTC CAWRRVPNNYGYTF
14 TRBJ2-5 . few TRBV19 TGTGCCAGTAGTCTCTCGGGGATCCAAGAGACCCAGTACTTC CASSLSGIQETQYF
15 TRBJ1-1 . once TRBV7-9 TGTGCCAGCAGCTTCAGATCGCAAGGGGCCATTGAAGCTTTCTTT CASSFRSQGAIEAFF
16 TRBJ1-2 TRBD1 . TRBV11-2 TGTGCCAGCAGCTCCTTTAGACAGGGGGAACACTATGGCTACACCTTC CASSSFRQGEHYGYTF
10 TRBJ1-1 . few TRBV29-1 TGCAGCGTTGAAACGGGTGAAGCTTTCTTT CSVETGEAFF
14 TRBJ1-6 . once TRBV6-5 TGTGCCAGCAGTTACCGGGGGGACAATTCACCCCTCCACTTT CASSYRGDNSPLHF
14 TRBJ1-5 . . TRBV11-3 TGTGCCAGCAGCCGTCAGGTCTTCAATCAGCCCCAGCATTTT CASSRQVFNQPQHF
14 TRBJ1-1 . . TRBV6-5 TGTGCCAGCAGTTACGCCAGGGGGAACACTGAAGCTTTCTTT CASSYARGNTEAFF
14 TRBJ2-7 . . TRBV5-1 TGCGCCAGCAGCCCCCCAGGGTCGAGGAACGAGCAGTACTTC CASSPPGSRNEQYF
13 TRBJ2-7 . . TRBV7-9 TGTGCCAGCAGCTTAGACAGTTCCTACGAGCAGTACTTC CASSLDSSYEQYF
18 TRBJ2-4 . . TRBV19 TGTGCCAGTAGTATGGCGGGATCTGGAGGTGCCTATCTAAACATTCAGTACTTC CASSMAGSGGAYLNIQYF
13 TRBJ1-2 . . TRBV30 TGTGCCTGGAGTAAGGGAGGTAACTATGGCTACACCTTC CAWSKGGNYGYTF
16 TRBJ2-3 . . TRBV7-9 TGTGCCAGCAGCTTAGTCAGCGGAGCAGGCACAGATACGCAGTATTTT CASSLVSGAGTDTQYF
15 TRBJ1-5 . once TRBV30 TGTGCCTGGAGTGTGAAGGGGGAGTCTAATCAGCCCCAGCATTTT CAWSVKGESNQPQHF
14 TRBJ2-4 TRBD2 . TRBV7-9 TGTGCCAGCAGCTCGACTAGCGCCAAAAACATTCAGTACTTC CASSSTSAKNIQYF
12 TRBJ2-1 . . TRBV29-1 TGCAGCGTAAAACAGGGATACAATGAGCAGTTCTTC CSVKQGYNEQFF
14 TRBJ2-7 . few TRBV3-1/TRBV3-2 TGTGCCAGCAGCTTACCGGGACTCCCCTACGAGCAGTACTTC CASSLPGLPYEQYF
15 TRBJ2-5 . once TRBV6-2/TRBV6-3 TGTGCCAGCAGCCATACGGGGGAAATACAAGAGACCCAGTACTTC CASSHTGEIQETQYF
15 TRBJ1-1 TRBD1 . TRBV9 TGTGCCAGCAGCGCGGACAGGGGCAGGAACACTGAAGCTTTCTTT CASSADRGRNTEAFF
13 TRBJ1-2 . . TRBV7-2 TGTGCCAGCAACCCATCGGGGAGGTATGGCTACACCTTC CASNPSGRYGYTF
16 TRBJ2-7 TRBD1 once TRBV5-1 TGCGCCAGCAGTCGGTCGTGGGACAGGAGCTACGTCGAGCAGTACTTC CASSRSWDRSYVEQYF
15 TRBJ1-5 . . TRBV24-1 TGTGCCACCAGTGACCCGTCGGAGGACAATCAGCCCCAGCATTTT CATSDPSEDNQPQHF
15 TRBJ2-7 TRBD1 few TRBV10-3 TGTGCCATCAGTGTAGGGGACAGGGGGGCCTACGAGCAGTACTTC CAISVGDRGAYEQYF
15 TRBJ1-1 TRBD1 few TRBV6-2/TRBV6-3 TGTGCCAGCAGTACCAGGACAGGGCTGAACACTGAAGCTTTCTTT CASSTRTGLNTEAFF
14 TRBJ2-2 TRBD2 few TRBV5-1 TGCGCCAGCAGCTCGGGACTATCGGCCGGGGAGCTGTTTTTT CASSSGLSAGELFF
14 TRBJ2-7 TRBD2 once TRBV6-2/TRBV6-3 TGTGCCAGCAGTTACCAGACTAGCACCTACGAGCAGTACTTC CASSYQTSTYEQYF
14 TRBJ1-1 . once TRBV11-2 . CASSLVGQGSRTFF
17 TRBJ2-5 TRBD2 . TRBV6-2/TRBV6-3 TGTGCCAGCAGTTACAATCTTGGACTAGCGGGAGGGGAGACCCAGTACTTC CASSYNLGLAGGETQYF
16 TRBJ2-5 TRBD2 . TRBV4-1 TGCGCCAGCAGCCATGCACTAGCGGGAGGAGGAGAGACCCAGTACTTC CASSHALAGGGETQYF
19 TRBJ1-5 TRBD1 . TRBV28 TGTGCCAGCATATTTGAAGACCGGGACAGGGGGCACAACAATCAGCCCCAGCATTTT CASIFEDRDRGHNNQPQHF
15 TRBJ2-3 TRBD2 . TRBV5-1 TGCGCCAGCAGCTTGGCGGTAGCGGGAACAGATACGCAGTATTTT CASSLAVAGTDTQYF